This TCR beta chain was captured in a study of cytomegalovirus exposure and HLA in healthy donors. The study, taken as a whole, reports: Immune exposure data for these donors was limited to CMV serostatus.

The PCR was carried out with 60 Vbeta primers and 13 Jbeta primers. The table came from immunoSEQ multiplex PCR; TCRdb's copy has only in-frame clones and leaves some out. The sample carries 150,000 to 250,000 clones, 75% to 85% recorded once. Regarding this clone: The antigen is undetermined.

The clonotype was recovered from a girl between 5 and 17 years old in good health and CMV-seropositive. The source material was PBMCs.

CDR3 sequence: CASSRDRVTYTF. The CDR3, as DNA: TGCGCCAGCAGCCGGGACAGGGTTACCTACACCTTC. This rearrangement joins TRBV4-1 to TRBJ1-2; 9 nucleotides match TRBD1. CDR1 is MGHRA and CDR2 is YSYEKL in the germline V gene. V shed 4 bases, J shed 10 bases, and the junction held 4 bases outside the gene matches. The CDR3 consists of 12 residues.